The 9 T cell receptor beta chains reported below all come from one sample, sequenced in a study of blood T cell repertoires in COVID-19. Some clones are missing from TCRdb's copy, which holds only in-frame ones; the method was immunoSEQ multiplex PCR. The repertoire includes 140,000 to 150,000 clones, around nine tenths of them detected once, and approximately 2.5% sits in the top ten. Sequenced input: peripheral blood. All receptors derive from a human donor in a cohort sampled during active COVID-19.

J is TRBJ2-3 and V is TRBV18; D may be TRBD1 (5 bases). CDR3 length equals 14 residues. Trimming left V 3 bases short and J 5 bases short, with 12 bases between. Germline CDR1 is KGHSH and CDR2 is LQKENI. CDR3 bases: TGTGCCAGCTCACCGCTCAGGGCTGAAGATACGCAGTATTTT. It yields the protein CASSPLRAEDTQYF.

V usage is TRBV30 and J usage is TRBJ2-1; the D gene is possibly TRBD2 (6 bases). Trimming left V 3 bases short and J 2 bases short, with 17 bases between. This CDR3 contains 16 residues. Per the germline V gene, CDR1 is GTSNPN and CDR2 is SVGIG (reference sequence). CDR3 residues: CAWRVIADYTYNEQFF. The CDR3 nucleotides are TGTGCCTGGAGAGTGATAGCGGATTATACCTACAATGAGCAGTTCTTC.

This clone was seen only once. This rearrangement joins TRBV19 to TRBJ2-5, with D possibly matching TRBD2 (6 bases). The CDR3 runs to 15 residues. The germline CDR1 and CDR2 sequences are LNHDA and SQIVND (reference sequence). V was shortened by 4 bases and J by 9 bases, with 21 bases between the two germline ends. The CDR3 reads CASSRGDSLFEAQYF. The CDR3 DNA reads TGTGCCAGTAGTAGGGGGGATAGTCTCTTCGAGGCCCAGTACTTC.

CDR3 in amino acids: CASSLDLTSYNEQFF. The DNA for the CDR3 is TGTGCCAGCAGCCTAGACCTTACCTCCTACAATGAGCAGTTCTTC. The chain joins TRBV7-3 to TRBJ2-1; D is uncertain. The CDR3 has 15 amino acids. CDR1 is SGHTA and CDR2 is FQGTGA in the germline V gene. V was pared by 5 bases and J by 0 bases, with 11 bases between.

The chain carries TRBV5-5 and TRBJ1-1; possible D gene TRBD1, 6 bases. CDR1 is SGHKS and CDR2 is YYEKEE in the germline V gene (reference sequence). V was clipped by 4 bases and J by 1 base, with 11 bases between them. This CDR3 contains 14 residues. The CDR3 loop reads CASSPGTTNTEAFF. The CDR3 nucleotides are TGTGCCAGCAGCCCCGGGACAACGAACACTGAAGCTTTCTTT. Based on the CDR3 plus reference TRBV5-5 and TRBJ1-1, the full variable domain is DAGVTQSPTHLIKTRGQQVTLRCSPISGHKSVSWYQQVLGQGPQFIFQYYEKEERGRGNFPDRFSARQFPNYSSELNVNALLLGDSALYLCASSPGTTNTEAFFGQGTRLTVV.

This sequence joins TRBV7-3 and TRBJ2-5; a possible D gene is TRBD1 (6 bases). Trimming took off 5 bases at V and 5 bases at J, with 12 bases between the two ends. The CDR3 runs to 13 residues. Germline values: CDR1 SGHTA, CDR2 FQGTGA. CDR3 DNA sequence: TGTGCCAGCAGCCCTACAGGGTCTGAGACCCAGTACTTC. Protein: CASSPTGSETQYF.

The rearrangement joins TRBV7-8 to TRBJ2-7; the D gene is possibly TRBD2 (7 bases). CDR3 size: 17 residues. Per germline, CDR1 SGHVS and CDR2 FQNEAQ. V was clipped by 1 base and J by 0 bases, with 16 bases between them. CDR3 amino acids: CASSLEVTGGRSYEQYF. CDR3 bases: TGTGCCAGCAGCTTAGAGGTCACCGGGGGGCGCTCCTACGAGCAGTACTTC.

The V call is TRBV19, the J call TRBJ2-1; D may be TRBD2 (5 bases). The germline gives CDR1 LNHDA, CDR2 SQIVND (reference sequence). Trimming took 7 bases from V and 6 from J, leaving 10 bases between them. The CDR3 is 12 amino acids. The CDR3 sequence is CASTAGVNEQFF. Written as DNA, the CDR3 is TGTGCCAGTACTGCCGGGGTCAATGAGCAGTTCTTC. Full variable domain (missing parts from reference TRBV19 and TRBJ2-1): DGGITQSPKYLFRKEGQNVTLSCEQNLNHDAMYWYRQDPGQGLRLIYYSQIVNDFQKGDIAEGYSVSREKKESFPLTVTSAQKNPTAFYLCASTAGVNEQFFGPGTRLTVL.

CDR3: CASGPEGRGETQYF. The CDR3 DNA reads TGTGCCAGCGGCCCCGAGGGCCGGGGGGAGACCCAGTACTTC. The chain uses TRBV7-2 and TRBJ2-5; TRBD2 might be the D (6 bases). The V gene lost 8 bases and the J gene lost 5 bases, with 18 bases spanning the gap. The CDR3 sequence is 14 residues long. Germline V gene data show CDR1 as SGHTA and CDR2 as FQGNSA. The full variable domain, completed using reference TRBV7-2 and TRBJ2-5, is GAGVSQSPSNKVTEKGKDVELRCDPISGHTALYWYRQSLGQGLEFLIYFQGNSAPDKSGLPSDRFSAERTGGSVSTLTIQRTQQEDSAVYLCASGPEGRGETQYFGPGTRLLVL.